This entry concerns a single TCR beta chain. This sample was included in a study of blood T cell repertoires in COVID-19. Original processing methods: Reference gene primer amplification gave nucleated cell count estimates. Method: immunoSEQ multiplex PCR; TCRdb's copy keeps in-frame clones and lacks some. V and J calls and clone size are copied from that table; D and trimming were computed from the DNA. The repertoire holds 100,000 or so clones, with about four fifths as singletons. This CDR3 contains 16 residues. V gave up 0 bases and J gave up 10 bases; unmatched junction bases: 13. The germline gives CDR1 MNHEY, CDR2 SVGAGI.

The gene calls are TRBV6-5 and TRBJ1-1; TRBD1 agrees at 8 bases. The receptor's source is a man older than 75 with acute or convalescent COVID-19. Sample: peripheral blood. This CDR3 is CASSYSTRTGRLSAFF. CDR3 in DNA: TGTGCCAGCAGTTACTCTACTAGGACAGGGAGGCTTTCAGCTTTCTTT.